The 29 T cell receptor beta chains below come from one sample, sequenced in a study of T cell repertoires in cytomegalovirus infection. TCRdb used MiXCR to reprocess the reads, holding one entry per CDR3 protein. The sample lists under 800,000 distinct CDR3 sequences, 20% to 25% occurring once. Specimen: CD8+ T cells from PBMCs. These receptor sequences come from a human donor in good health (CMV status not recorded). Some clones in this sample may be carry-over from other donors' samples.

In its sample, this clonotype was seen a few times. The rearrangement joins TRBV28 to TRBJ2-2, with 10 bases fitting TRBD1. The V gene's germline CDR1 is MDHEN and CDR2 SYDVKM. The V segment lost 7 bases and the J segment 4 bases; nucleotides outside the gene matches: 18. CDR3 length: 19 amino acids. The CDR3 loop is CASITSSRDRGDGTGELFF. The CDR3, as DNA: TGTGCCAGCATCACCTCCTCCCGGGACAGGGGCGATGGCACCGGGGAGCTGTTTTTT. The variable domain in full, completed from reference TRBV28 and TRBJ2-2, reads DVKVTQSSRYLVKRTGEKVFLECVQDMDHENMFWYRQDPGLGLRLIYFSYDVKMKEKGDIPEGYSVSREKKERFSLILESASTNQTSMYLCASITSSRDRGDGTGELFFGEGSRLTVL.

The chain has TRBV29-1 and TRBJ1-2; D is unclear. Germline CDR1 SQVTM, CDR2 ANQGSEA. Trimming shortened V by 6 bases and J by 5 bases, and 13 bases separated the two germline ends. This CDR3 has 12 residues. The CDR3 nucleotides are TGCAGCGTCCTGGGGTCACCTTATGGCTACACCTTC. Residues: CSVLGSPYGYTF.

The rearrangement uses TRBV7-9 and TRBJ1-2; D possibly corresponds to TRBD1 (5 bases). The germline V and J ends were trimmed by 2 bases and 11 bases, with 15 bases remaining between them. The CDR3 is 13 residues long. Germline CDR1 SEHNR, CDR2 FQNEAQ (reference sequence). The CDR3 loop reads CASSLSPRGGYTF. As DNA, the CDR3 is TGTGCCAGCAGCTTAAGTCCGCGGGGGGGGTACACCTTC.

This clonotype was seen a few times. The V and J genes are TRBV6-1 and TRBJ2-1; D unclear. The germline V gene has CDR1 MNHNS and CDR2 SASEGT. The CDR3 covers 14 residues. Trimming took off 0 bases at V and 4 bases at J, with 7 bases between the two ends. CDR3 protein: CASSEAGSYNEQFF. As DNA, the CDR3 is TGTGCCAGCAGTGAAGCTGGTTCTTACAATGAGCAGTTCTTC.

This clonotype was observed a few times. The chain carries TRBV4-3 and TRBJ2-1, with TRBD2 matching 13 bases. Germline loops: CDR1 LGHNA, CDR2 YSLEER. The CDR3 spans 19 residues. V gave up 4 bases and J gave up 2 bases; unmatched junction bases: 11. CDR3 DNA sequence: TGCGCCAGCAGCCCGGGACTAGCGGGGTCTCAAGAGGCCTACAATGAGCAGTTCTTC. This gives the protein CASSPGLAGSQEAYNEQFF.

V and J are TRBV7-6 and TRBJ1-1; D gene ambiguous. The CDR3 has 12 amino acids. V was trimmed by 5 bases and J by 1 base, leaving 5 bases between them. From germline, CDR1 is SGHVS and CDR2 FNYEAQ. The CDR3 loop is CASSRTNTEAFF. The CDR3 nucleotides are TGTGCCAGCAGCCGGACGAACACTGAAGCTTTCTTT.

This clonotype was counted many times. CDR3 nucleotide sequence: TGTGCCAGCAGCGACCCCGGACGGGCAGATACGCAGTATTTT. Protein: CASSDPGRADTQYF. The J gene is TRBJ2-3, the V gene TRBV7-9, with D uncertain. This CDR3 spans 14 amino acids. CDR1 is SEHNR and CDR2 is FQNEAQ in the germline V gene (reference sequence). The V and J ends lost 5 bases and 4 bases respectively, with 13 bases between them.

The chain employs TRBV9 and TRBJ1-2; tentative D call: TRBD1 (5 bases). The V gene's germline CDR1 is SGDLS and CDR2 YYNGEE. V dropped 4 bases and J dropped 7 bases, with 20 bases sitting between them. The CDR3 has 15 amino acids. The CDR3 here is CASSPHDGATVGYTF. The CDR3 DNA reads TGTGCCAGCAGCCCCCACGACGGGGCCACCGTTGGCTACACCTTC.

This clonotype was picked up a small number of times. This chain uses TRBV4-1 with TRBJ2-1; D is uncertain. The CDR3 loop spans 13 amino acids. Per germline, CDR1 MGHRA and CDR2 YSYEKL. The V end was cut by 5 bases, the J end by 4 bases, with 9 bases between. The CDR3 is CASSFSPYNEQFF. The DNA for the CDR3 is TGCGCCAGCAGCTTTTCGCCGTACAATGAGCAGTTCTTC.

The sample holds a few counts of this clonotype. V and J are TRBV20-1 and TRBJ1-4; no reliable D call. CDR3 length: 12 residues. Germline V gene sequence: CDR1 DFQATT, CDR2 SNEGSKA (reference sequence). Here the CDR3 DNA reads TGCAGCGCCTGGGTCGGTGGAGAAAAACTGTTTTTT. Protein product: CSAWVGGEKLFF.

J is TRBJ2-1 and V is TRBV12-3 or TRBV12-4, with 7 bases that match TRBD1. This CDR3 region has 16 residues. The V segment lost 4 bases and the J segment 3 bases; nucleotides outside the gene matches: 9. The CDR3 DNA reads TGTGCCAGCAGTTCCCCCGGGACAGTGGTCTACAATGAGCAGTTCTTC. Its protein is CASSSPGTVVYNEQFF.

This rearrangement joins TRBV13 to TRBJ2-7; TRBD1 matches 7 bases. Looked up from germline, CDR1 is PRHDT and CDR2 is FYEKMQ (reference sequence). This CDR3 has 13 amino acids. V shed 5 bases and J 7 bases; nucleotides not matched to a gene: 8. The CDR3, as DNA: TGTGCCAGCAGCCTGGACAGGTCCGGTGAGCAGTACGTC. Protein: CASSLDRSGEQYV.

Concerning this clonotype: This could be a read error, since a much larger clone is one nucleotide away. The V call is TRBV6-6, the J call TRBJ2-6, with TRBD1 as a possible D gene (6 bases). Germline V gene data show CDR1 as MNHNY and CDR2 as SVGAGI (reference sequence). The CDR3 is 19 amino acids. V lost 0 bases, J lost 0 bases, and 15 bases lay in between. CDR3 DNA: TGTGCCAGCAGTTACTCGACAGGCGTCCGAACCTCTGGGGCCAACGTCCTGACTTTC. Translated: CASSYSTGVRTSGANVLTF.

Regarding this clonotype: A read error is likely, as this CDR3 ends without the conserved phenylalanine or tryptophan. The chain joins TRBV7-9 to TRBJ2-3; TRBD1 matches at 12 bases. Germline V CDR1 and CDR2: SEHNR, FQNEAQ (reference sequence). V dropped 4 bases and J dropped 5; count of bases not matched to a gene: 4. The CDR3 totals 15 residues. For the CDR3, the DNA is TGTGCCAGCAGCTCCCGGGACAGGGGGCAAGATACGCAGTATTAT. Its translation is CASSSRDRGQDTQYY.

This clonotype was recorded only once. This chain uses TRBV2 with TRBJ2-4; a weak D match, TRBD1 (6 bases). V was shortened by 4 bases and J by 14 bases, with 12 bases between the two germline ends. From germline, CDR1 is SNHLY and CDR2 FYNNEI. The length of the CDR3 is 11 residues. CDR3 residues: CASSATTGEYF. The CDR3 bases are TGTGCCAGCAGTGCTACGACAGGAGAGTACTTC.

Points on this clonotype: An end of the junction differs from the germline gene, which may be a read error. The CDR3 nucleotides are TGTACCACCAGCCTCACGCCGGTACAGGGAGTTAAGGAGCAGTTCTTC. This gives the protein CTTSLTPVQGVKEQFF. The V and J genes are TRBV15 and TRBJ2-1; D may be TRBD1 (6 bases). The germline V gene encodes CDR1 LNHNV and CDR2 YYDKDF (reference sequence). This CDR3 region has 16 residues.

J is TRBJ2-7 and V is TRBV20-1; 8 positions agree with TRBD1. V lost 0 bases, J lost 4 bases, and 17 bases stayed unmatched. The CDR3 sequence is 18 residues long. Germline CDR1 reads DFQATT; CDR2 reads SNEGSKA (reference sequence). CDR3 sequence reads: CSARDDRGDRGTIYEQYF. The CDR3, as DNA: TGCAGTGCTAGAGATGACAGGGGAGACAGAGGGACGATATACGAGCAGTACTTC.

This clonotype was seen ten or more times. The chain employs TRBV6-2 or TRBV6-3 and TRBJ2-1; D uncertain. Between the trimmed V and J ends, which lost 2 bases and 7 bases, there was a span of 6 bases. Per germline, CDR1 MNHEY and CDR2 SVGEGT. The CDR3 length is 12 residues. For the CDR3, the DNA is TGTGCCAGCAGTTACGGCAGGAATGAGCAGTTCTTC. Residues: CASSYGRNEQFF.

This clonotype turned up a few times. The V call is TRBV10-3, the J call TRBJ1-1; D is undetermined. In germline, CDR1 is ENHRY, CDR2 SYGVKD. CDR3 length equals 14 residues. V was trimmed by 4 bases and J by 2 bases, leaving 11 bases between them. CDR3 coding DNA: TGTGCCATCAGTGGAGGGAAGCGAAACACTGAAGCTTTCTTT. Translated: CAISGGKRNTEAFF.

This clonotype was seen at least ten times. For the CDR3, the DNA is TGTGCCAGCAGCTCCCCGTACCCGGGGTTAAAAAACATTCAGTACTTC. Translating it yields CASSSPYPGLKNIQYF. This chain links TRBV7-2 with TRBJ2-4; tentatively, D is TRBD2 (5 bases). Between the trimmed V and J ends, which lost 4 bases and 4 bases, there was a span of 17 bases. Germline V gene data show CDR1 as SGHTA and CDR2 as FQGNSA. The CDR3 is 16 amino acids.

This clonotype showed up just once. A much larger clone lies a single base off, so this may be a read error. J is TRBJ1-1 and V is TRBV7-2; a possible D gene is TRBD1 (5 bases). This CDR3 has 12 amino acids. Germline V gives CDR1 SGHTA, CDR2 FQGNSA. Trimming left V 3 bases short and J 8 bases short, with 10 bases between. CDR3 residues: CASSFQGKEAFF. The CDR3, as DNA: TGTGCCAGCAGCTTCCAGGGCAAAGAAGCTTTCTTT.

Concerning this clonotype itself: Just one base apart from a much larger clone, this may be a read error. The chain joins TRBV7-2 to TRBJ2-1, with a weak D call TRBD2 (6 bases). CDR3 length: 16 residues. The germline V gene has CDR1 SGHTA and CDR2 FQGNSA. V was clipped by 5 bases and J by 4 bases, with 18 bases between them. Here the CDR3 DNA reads TGTGCCAGCAGCGCAGAGCTAGTGGGGGGATACAATGAGCAGTTCTTC. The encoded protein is CASSAELVGGYNEQFF.

The CDR3 coding sequence is TGCGCCAGCAGCTCACAGGGAGGGGACACTGAAGCTTTCTTT. It codes for CASSSQGGDTEAFF. The chain combines TRBV5-1 with TRBJ1-1; TRBD1 might be the D (6 bases). Looked up from germline, CDR1 is SGHRS and CDR2 is YFSETQ. This CDR3 spans 14 amino acids. V lost 3 bases to trimming and J lost 3 bases, with 12 bases between them. The variable domain in full, with the rest retrieved from reference TRBV5-1 and TRBJ1-1, is KAGVTQTPRYLIKTRGQQVTLSCSPISGHRSVSWYQQTPGQGLQFLFEYFSETQRNKGNFPGRFSGRQFSNSRSEMNVSTLELGDSALYLCASSSQGGDTEAFFGQGTRLTVV.

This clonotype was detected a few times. CDR3 amino acids: CSAIDSISGANVLTF. DNA of the CDR3: TGCAGTGCAATCGACAGCATCTCTGGGGCCAACGTCCTGACTTTC. This chain connects TRBV20-1 to TRBJ2-6; D possibly corresponds to TRBD1 (5 bases). The germline CDR1 and CDR2 sequences are DFQATT and SNEGSKA (reference sequence). The CDR3 loop spans 15 amino acids. Trimming shortened V by 6 bases and J by 0 bases, and 12 bases separated the two germline ends.

CDR3: CASSLLGDRETQYF. The CDR3 DNA reads as TGTGCCAGCAGTTTATTGGGGGATAGGGAGACCCAGTACTTC. The genes are TRBV28 and TRBJ2-5, with D possibly called TRBD1 or TRBD2 (5 bases each). Deletions cut 1 base from V and 5 bases from J, with 11 bases between. The CDR3 loop spans 14 amino acids. The V gene's germline CDR1 is MDHEN and CDR2 SYDVKM.

In DNA, the CDR3 is TGCAGTGCTAGAGATCTCGCGGGACTCAAACCCTACGAGCAGTACTTC. The encoded protein is CSARDLAGLKPYEQYF. V usage is TRBV20-1 and J usage is TRBJ2-7; weak D call: TRBD2 (6 bases). Germline V gives CDR1 DFQATT, CDR2 SNEGSKA (reference sequence). The V and J ends lost 0 bases and 2 bases respectively, with 17 bases between them. The CDR3 loop spans 16 amino acids.

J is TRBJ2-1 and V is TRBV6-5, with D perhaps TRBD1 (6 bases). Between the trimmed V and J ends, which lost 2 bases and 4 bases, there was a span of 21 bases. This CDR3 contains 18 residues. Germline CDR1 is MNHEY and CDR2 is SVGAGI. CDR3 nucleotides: TGTGCCAGCAGTTACGGCCGACAGGCCCCATCACTATACAATGAGCAGTTCTTC. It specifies CASSYGRQAPSLYNEQFF.

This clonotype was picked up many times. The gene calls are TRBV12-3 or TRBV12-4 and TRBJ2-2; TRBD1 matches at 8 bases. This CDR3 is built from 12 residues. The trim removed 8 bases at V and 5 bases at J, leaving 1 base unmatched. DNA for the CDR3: TGTGCCAGCCGGACAGGGACCGGGGAGCTGTTTTTT. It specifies CASRTGTGELFF.

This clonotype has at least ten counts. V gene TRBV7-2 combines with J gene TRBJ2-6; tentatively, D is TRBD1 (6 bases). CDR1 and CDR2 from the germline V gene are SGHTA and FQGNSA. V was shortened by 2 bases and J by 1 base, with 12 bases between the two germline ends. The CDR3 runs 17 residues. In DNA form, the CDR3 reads TGTGCCAGCAGCTTAACAGGGTCGATGTCTGGGGCCAACGTCCTGACTTTC. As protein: CASSLTGSMSGANVLTF.